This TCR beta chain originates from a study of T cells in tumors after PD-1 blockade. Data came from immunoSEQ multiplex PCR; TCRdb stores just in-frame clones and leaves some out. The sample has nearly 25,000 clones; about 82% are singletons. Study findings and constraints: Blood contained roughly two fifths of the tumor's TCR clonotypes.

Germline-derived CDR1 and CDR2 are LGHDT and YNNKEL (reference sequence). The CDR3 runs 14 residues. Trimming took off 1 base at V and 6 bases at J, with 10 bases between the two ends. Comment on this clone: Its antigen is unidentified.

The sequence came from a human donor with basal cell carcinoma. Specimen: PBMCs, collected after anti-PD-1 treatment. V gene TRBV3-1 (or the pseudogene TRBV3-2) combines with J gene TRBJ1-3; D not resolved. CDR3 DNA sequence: TGTGCCAGCAGCCAAGGTTCGGAGAAAAACACCATATATTTT. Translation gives CASSQGSEKNTIYF.